These T cell receptor beta chains were read from a single sample in a study of Ad26.COV2.S vaccination and SARS-CoV-2 variants. The protocol was immunoSEQ multiplex PCR, while the TCRdb copy is restricted to in-frame clones and leaves out a portion. The sample yields some 320,000 clones, roughly 80% seen once. Sequenced material: peripheral blood, taken in a trial of Ad26.COV2.S vaccine versus placebo. The receptors derive from a person between 18 and 65 years old who received the Ad26.COV2.S COVID-19 vaccine or a placebo. The CDR3 runs from the conserved cysteine through the conserved F or W. The order of the fields is CDR3 DNA, CDR3 protein, J gene, clone size, D gene, V gene. D genes are given only for firm matches. Not all rows give a size; the values are once, few, many and, for expanded clones, a class.

cdr3_nt: TGTGCCAGCAGCCAACATGACGGAGCTTTCTTT
cdr3_aa: CASSQHDGAFF
j_call: TRBJ1-1
clone_size: .
d_call: .
v_call: TRBV14

cdr3_nt: TGTGCCAGCAGACTTTCGGGACAAGAAGCTTTCTTT
cdr3_aa: CASRLSGQEAFF
j_call: TRBJ1-1
clone_size: .
d_call: .
v_call: TRBV12-3/TRBV12-4

cdr3_nt: TGCAGCGGGGGGGCGGACGCATACGAGCAGTACTTC
cdr3_aa: CSGGADAYEQYF
j_call: TRBJ2-7
clone_size: .
d_call: .
v_call: TRBV29-1

cdr3_nt: TGTGCCAGCAGCCGTGGGCGGGCGGGAAACACCATATATTTT
cdr3_aa: CASSRGRAGNTIYF
j_call: TRBJ1-3
clone_size: .
d_call: .
v_call: TRBV28

cdr3_nt: TGTGCCAGCAGTGAAAGTTGGGGGGCTATCGATGAGCAGTTCTTC
cdr3_aa: CASSESWGAIDEQFF
j_call: TRBJ2-1
clone_size: once
d_call: .
v_call: TRBV6-4

cdr3_nt: TGTGCCAGCAGCTCCCGAACGTCTAGCGGGGGTACAGATACGCAGTATTTT
cdr3_aa: CASSSRTSSGGTDTQYF
j_call: TRBJ2-3
clone_size: .
d_call: TRBD2
v_call: TRBV5-4

cdr3_nt: TGTGCTAGTGGTCCCGAACATCAGCCCCAGCATTTT
cdr3_aa: CASGPEHQPQHF
j_call: TRBJ1-5
clone_size: .
d_call: .
v_call: TRBV12-5

cdr3_nt: TGCAGCGTTGAGGGAGACAGGGGGAATAACTATGGCTACACCTTC
cdr3_aa: CSVEGDRGNNYGYTF
j_call: TRBJ1-2
clone_size: .
d_call: TRBD1
v_call: TRBV29-1

cdr3_nt: TGTGCCAGCAGCGCGGGACACTGGAGAACGCAGTATTTT
cdr3_aa: CASSAGHWRTQYF
j_call: TRBJ2-3
clone_size: .
d_call: .
v_call: TRBV6-4

cdr3_nt: TGCAGCGTTGCGGGGGCGGGCGAGACCCAGTACTTC
cdr3_aa: CSVAGAGETQYF
j_call: TRBJ2-5
clone_size: .
d_call: .
v_call: TRBV29-1